One sample yielded the 3 T cell receptor beta chains listed below, sequenced in a study of Graves' ophthalmopathy and Graves' hyperthyroidism. Amplification of TCR beta CDR3 regions used RNA transcripts. HTBI primers served in a first-round RT-PCR, which a second-round multiplex PCR followed. TCRdb re-derived calls from the multiplex PCR reads in MiXCR, one entry per CDR3 protein. The sample has about 620,000 distinct CDR3 sequences; 22% are singletons. The sequenced material came from peripheral blood. The receptors were gathered from a woman aged 18-30 years with stable Graves' hyperthyroidism. Some clones in this sample may be carry-over from other donors' samples.

The CDR3 nucleotides are TGTGCCACCAGCAGAGGAGAATCCCCCGGGCCCGAAGAGACCCAGTACTTC. This codes for CATSRGESPGPEETQYF. This chain joins TRBV15 and TRBJ2-5; no clear D. Deletions cut 1 base from V and 3 bases from J, with 18 bases between. This CDR3 has 17 residues. CDR1 and CDR2 from the germline V gene are LNHNV and YYDKDF (reference sequence).

This clonotype was seen many times. The V call is TRBV6-4, the J call TRBJ2-7; 7 nucleotides align to TRBD1. The CDR3 has 18 amino acids. CDR1 is MRHNA, CDR2 SNTAGT, per germline. V lost 2 bases, J lost 2 bases, and 15 bases stayed unmatched. The CDR3 coding sequence is TGTGCCAGCAGTGACAACAGGGCAACAGGGGTTGGGGCCTACGAGCAGTACTTC. Residues: CASSDNRATGVGAYEQYF.

The chain combines TRBV27 with TRBJ2-5, with 11 bases matching TRBD1. Germline CDR1 and CDR2: MNHEY and SMNVEV (reference sequence). With 5 bases clipped from V and 5 bases from J, the junction kept 7 bases outside the gene matches. This CDR3 has 15 residues. The CDR3 spells CASSEWTGGDETQYF. In DNA, the CDR3 is TGTGCCAGCAGTGAATGGACAGGGGGCGATGAGACCCAGTACTTC.